The sequence of this TCR beta chain was determined in a study of blood T cell repertoires in COVID-19. V shed 5 bases and J 5 bases; nucleotides not matched to a gene: 9. CDR1 is SGHRS, CDR2 YFSETQ, per germline. This CDR3 comprises 15 residues. Measured with immunoSEQ multiplex PCR; TCRdb has only the in-frame clones, and not every one. This table has roughly 250,000 clones, roughly 79% appearing once. The clonotype was recovered from a woman in her sixties with active or convalescent COVID-19. The rearrangement joins TRBV5-1 to TRBJ2-2; 7 bases fit TRBD1. Sample: peripheral blood. In nucleotides, the CDR3 is TGCGCCAGCAGGAAAGTTCTCAGGGGGACCGGGGAGCTGTTTTTT. The encoded protein is CASRKVLRGTGELFF.